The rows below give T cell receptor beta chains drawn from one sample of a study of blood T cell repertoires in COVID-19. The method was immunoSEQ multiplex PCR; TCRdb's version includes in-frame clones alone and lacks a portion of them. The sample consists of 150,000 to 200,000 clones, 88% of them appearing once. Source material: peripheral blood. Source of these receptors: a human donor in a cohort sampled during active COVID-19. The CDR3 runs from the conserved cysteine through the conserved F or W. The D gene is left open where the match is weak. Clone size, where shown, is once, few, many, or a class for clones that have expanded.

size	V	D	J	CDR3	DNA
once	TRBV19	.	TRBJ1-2	CASSIPGYYGYTF	TGTGCCAGTAGTATTCCCGGTTACTATGGCTACACCTTC
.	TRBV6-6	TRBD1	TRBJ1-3	CASSYYGRGNTIYF	TGTGCCAGCAGTTACTATGGCAGGGGGAACACCATATATTTT
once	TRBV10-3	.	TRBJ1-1	CAISEQMVTEAFF	TGTGCCATCAGTGAACAGATGGTGACTGAAGCTTTCTTT
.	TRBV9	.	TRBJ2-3	CASSGPGLSTDTQYF	TGTGCCAGCAGCGGGCCGGGACTTAGCACAGATACGCAGTATTTT
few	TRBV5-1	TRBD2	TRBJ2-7	CASSPHSGSGYEQYF	TGCGCCAGCAGCCCCCATAGCGGGAGTGGTTACGAGCAGTACTTC
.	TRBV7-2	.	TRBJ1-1	CASSLDYSLQAFF	TGTGCCAGCAGCTTAGATTACTCCCTACAAGCTTTCTTT
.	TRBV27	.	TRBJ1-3	CASSSGMENTIYF	TGTGCCAGCAGTTCAGGGATGGAAAACACCATATATTTT
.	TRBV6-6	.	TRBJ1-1	CASSYSWGSGTEAFF	TGTGCCAGCAGTTACTCGTGGGGCTCCGGGACTGAAGCTTTCTTT
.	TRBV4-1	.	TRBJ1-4	CASSRQGTEKLFF	TGCGCCAGCAGCCGCCAGGGCACTGAAAAACTGTTTTTT
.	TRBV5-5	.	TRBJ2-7	CASSLGLPYISYEQYF	TGTGCCAGCAGCTTAGGACTACCGTACATCTCCTACGAGCAGTACTTC
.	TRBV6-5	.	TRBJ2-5	CASSYSTGVETQYF	TGTGCCAGCAGTTACTCGACGGGAGTAGAGACCCAGTACTTC
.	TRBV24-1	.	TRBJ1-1	CATSDSGVRNTEAFF	TGTGCCACCAGTGATTCAGGGGTCCGGAACACTGAAGCTTTCTTT
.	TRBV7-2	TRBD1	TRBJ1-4	CASSYGTGGEEKLFF	TGTGCCAGCAGCTACGGGACAGGGGGGGAGGAAAAACTGTTTTTT
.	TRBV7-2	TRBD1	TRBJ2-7	CASSLDRGGEQYF	TGTGCCAGCAGCTTAGACAGGGGTGGCGAGCAGTACTTC
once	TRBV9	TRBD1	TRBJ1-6	CASSVEGQSGSPLHF	TGTGCCAGCAGCGTAGAGGGACAGTCTGGTTCACCCCTCCACTTT
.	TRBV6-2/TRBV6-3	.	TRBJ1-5	CASSYSKEGYSNQPQHF	TGTGCCAGCAGTTACTCGAAGGAGGGCTATAGCAATCAGCCCCAGCATTTT
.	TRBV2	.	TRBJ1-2	CASSVTGGYTF	TGTGCCAGCAGTGTCACGGGGGGCTACACCTTC
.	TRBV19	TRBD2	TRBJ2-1	CASSIDPSGQYNEQFF	TGTGCCAGTAGTATAGACCCTAGCGGACAATACAATGAGCAGTTCTTC